Listed below are T cell receptor beta chains from one sample, sequenced in a study of OX40 agonist ivuxolimab in advanced cancers. Data came from immunoSEQ multiplex PCR; TCRdb stores just in-frame clones and leaves some out. Found here are about 68,000 clones, approximately 89% of them singletons; the top ten hold approximately 0.99%. This specimen consisted of CD4+ or CD8+ T cells sorted from blood, obtained in a trial of the OX40 agonist ivuxolimab. These receptors originate from an adult with an advanced solid tumor such as melanoma, head and neck, liver or kidney cancer. Both conserved end residues are part of each CDR3. A D gene is named only where the DNA matches it firmly. Expanded clones are given a class, and other clones once, few, many or no size at all.

CDR3 length | clone size | J gene | D gene | V gene | CDR3 DNA | CDR3 protein
17 | NA | TRBJ2-1 | NA | TRBV5-5 | TGTGCCAGCAGCCCGGCCAGGGGGGCCAAAGCGTACAATGAGCAGTTCTTC | CASSPARGAKAYNEQFF
15 | NA | TRBJ1-1 | NA | TRBV9 | TGTGCCAGCAGCCCACGGGGGACACCGAACACTGAAGCTTTCTTT | CASSPRGTPNTEAFF
15 | NA | TRBJ2-1 | NA | TRBV5-4 | TGTGCCAGCAGCTTACACGGGAGCCAGAACAATGAGCAGTTCTTC | CASSLHGSQNNEQFF
13 | NA | TRBJ2-5 | TRBD2 | TRBV19 | TGTGCCAGTAGTAGACTAGCGGAAGAGACCCAGTACTTC | CASSRLAEETQYF
15 | NA | TRBJ1-5 | NA | TRBV7-9 | TGTGCCAGCACTTGGGCTCTCTATAGCAATCAGCCCCAGCATTTT | CASTWALYSNQPQHF
15 | NA | TRBJ1-1 | TRBD1 | TRBV6-6 | TGTGCCAGCAGTCAGACAGGGGGAGAGAACACTGAAGCTTTCTTT | CASSQTGGENTEAFF
14 | NA | TRBJ2-5 | TRBD1 | TRBV30 | TGTGCCTGGAGTGCAGGGACAGCCCAAGAGACCCAGTACTTC | CAWSAGTAQETQYF
14 | NA | TRBJ2-4 | TRBD1 | TRBV19 | TGTGCCAGTAGTAGTAGGGGGCGTTTGAACATTCAGTACTTC | CASSSRGRLNIQYF
14 | NA | TRBJ2-5 | NA | TRBV18 | TGTGCCAGCTCACCTAGCGGAGGGGATCAGACCCAGTACTTC | CASSPSGGDQTQYF
14 | NA | TRBJ1-2 | NA | TRBV30 | TGTGCCTGGAGTGTAGGGCATAAAGATTTTGGCTACACCTTC | CAWSVGHKDFGYTF
14 | NA | TRBJ1-2 | NA | TRBV2 | TGTGCCAGCAGTGAAGGAGGGGTGAGACTCGGTCACACCTTC | CASSEGGVRLGHTF
14 | NA | TRBJ1-2 | TRBD1 | TRBV2 | TGTGCCAGTTCCGGGACAGAGGTCCTCTATGGCTACACCTTC | CASSGTEVLYGYTF
14 | NA | TRBJ2-1 | TRBD2 | TRBV6-4 | TGTGCCAGCAGTCTAGCGGGGGGGAACAATGAGCAGTTCTTC | CASSLAGGNNEQFF
15 | NA | TRBJ1-6 | TRBD1 | TRBV7-9 | TGTGCCAGCAGCACATGGACAGGGGTTAATTCACCCCTCCACTTT | CASSTWTGVNSPLHF
14 | once | TRBJ1-2 | NA | TRBV5-1 | TGCGCCAGCGGTCCAGGGTCAGCTAACTATGGCTACACCTTC | CASGPGSANYGYTF
14 | NA | TRBJ1-2 | NA | TRBV19 | TGTGCCAGTAGTAACGCGGTAGCTAACTATGGCTACACCTTC | CASSNAVANYGYTF
13 | NA | TRBJ2-5 | NA | TRBV7-2 | TGTGCCAGCAGCTTACACAGAGAGGAGACCCAGTACTTC | CASSLHREETQYF
15 | once | TRBJ1-2 | NA | TRBV6-5 | TGTGCCAGCAGTTACTCGGGGGGCCTGGAGTATGGCTACACCTTC | CASSYSGGLEYGYTF
14 | few | TRBJ2-3 | TRBD2 | TRBV11-2 | TGTGCCAGCAGCCCGGCGGGGGGGCCATATACGCAGTATTTT | CASSPAGGPYTQYF
17 | NA | TRBJ1-5 | TRBD1 | TRBV19 | TGTGCCAGTAGTATAAGCCAGGGGGGAATTAGCAATCAGCCCCAGCATTTT | CASSISQGGISNQPQHF
15 | NA | TRBJ2-2 | TRBD2 | TRBV19 | TGTGCCAGTAAAGGGAGCCTAGCGGGGTTCGGGGAGCTGTTTTTT | CASKGSLAGFGELFF
14 | NA | TRBJ2-3 | NA | TRBV6-5 | TGTGCCAGCAGTCCGGGACTTACCACAGATACGCAGTATTTT | CASSPGLTTDTQYF
8 | NA | TRBJ2-7 | NA | TRBV6-5 | TGTGCCAGCGGCGAGCAGTACTTC | CASGEQYF
12 | few | TRBJ2-7 | NA | TRBV19 | TGTGCCAGTGGCAGGGGGGAGTACGAGCAGTACTTC | CASGRGEYEQYF
14 | NA | TRBJ2-7 | NA | TRBV11-1 | TGTGCCAGCAGCTTAGAGGGCCCCTCCTACGAGCAGTACTTC | CASSLEGPSYEQYF
13 | NA | TRBJ1-2 | NA | TRBV19 | TGTGCCAGTAGTATACGGGGGGCGTATGGCTACACCTTC | CASSIRGAYGYTF
16 | NA | TRBJ1-5 | NA | TRBV28 | TGTGCCAGCCGATCTACAGAGGGCAATAGCAATCAGCCCCAGCATTTT | CASRSTEGNSNQPQHF
15 | NA | TRBJ1-1 | TRBD1 | TRBV11-3 | TGTGCCAGCAGCCTCGACAGGGGGCGTTGGACTGAAGCTTTCTTT | CASSLDRGRWTEAFF
11 | NA | TRBJ2-7 | NA | TRBV20-1 | TGCAGTGCTTACGGGTACGACGAGCAGTACTTC | CSAYGYDEQYF
14 | NA | TRBJ2-7 | TRBD2 | TRBV5-1 | TGCGCCAGCAGCTCCGGACTAGTCCCCAACGAGCAGTACTTC | CASSSGLVPNEQYF
15 | NA | TRBJ1-5 | NA | TRBV18 | TGTGCCAGCTCCTCCGAGGGGCGGGAGAATCAGCCCCAGCATTTT | CASSSEGRENQPQHF
12 | NA | TRBJ2-1 | NA | TRBV29-1 | TGCAGCGTTAGGCACGGGGGCGATGAGCAGTTCTTC | CSVRHGGDEQFF
15 | NA | TRBJ2-2 | NA | TRBV19 | TGTGCCAGTAGTACCAGGGTATCAAACACCGGGGAGCTGTTTTTT | CASSTRVSNTGELFF
13 | NA | TRBJ2-7 | NA | TRBV6-6 | TGTGCCAGCAGTTCCTCTGGGGGAAACGAGCAGTACTTC | CASSSSGGNEQYF